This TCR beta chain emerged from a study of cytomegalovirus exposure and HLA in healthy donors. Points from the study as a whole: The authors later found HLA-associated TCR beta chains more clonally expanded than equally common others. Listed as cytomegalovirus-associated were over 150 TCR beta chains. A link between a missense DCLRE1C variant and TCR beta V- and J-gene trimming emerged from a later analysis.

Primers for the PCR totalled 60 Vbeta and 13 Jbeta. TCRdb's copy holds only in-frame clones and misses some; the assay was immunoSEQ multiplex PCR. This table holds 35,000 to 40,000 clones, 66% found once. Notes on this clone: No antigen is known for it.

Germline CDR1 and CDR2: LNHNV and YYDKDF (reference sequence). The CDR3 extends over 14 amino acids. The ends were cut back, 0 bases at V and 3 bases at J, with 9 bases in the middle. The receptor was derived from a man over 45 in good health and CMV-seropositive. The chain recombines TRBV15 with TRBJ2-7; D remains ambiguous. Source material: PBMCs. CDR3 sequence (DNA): TGTGCCACCAGCAGAGATCGTGCCAGCTACGAGCAGTACTTC. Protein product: CATSRDRASYEQYF.